The next 3 T cell receptor beta chains were all read from a single sample in a study of blood T cell repertoires in COVID-19. This table comes from immunoSEQ multiplex PCR, and its TCRdb copy is limited to in-frame clones, with some not included. The sample has 310,000 or so clones, around four fifths seen once. What was sequenced was peripheral blood. These receptors came from a woman aged 50 to 65 with acute or convalescent COVID-19.

This chain links TRBV11-1 with TRBJ1-6; TRBD1 is a possible D gene (5 bases). This CDR3 is 14 amino acids long. From germline, CDR1 is SGHAT and CDR2 FQDESV (reference sequence). V lost 5 bases to trimming and J lost 5 bases, with 10 bases between them. The CDR3 DNA follows: TGTGCCAGCAGCCCAAGGGGTAATAATTCACCCCTCCACTTT. Its translation: CASSPRGNNSPLHF.

This chain joins TRBV9 and TRBJ2-2; 11 nucleotides line up with TRBD2. Germline V gene data show CDR1 as SGDLS and CDR2 as YYNGEE. The V segment lost 1 base and the J segment 5 bases; nucleotides outside the gene matches: 10. This CDR3 is 18 amino acids long. The CDR3, as DNA: TGTGCCAGCAGCGTATCGACTAGCGGGAAGGGGGAAACCGGGGAGCTGTTTTTT. Its translation is CASSVSTSGKGETGELFF.

The rearrangement joins TRBV19 to TRBJ2-7; the match to TRBD1 covers 7 bases. This CDR3 has 14 residues. CDR1 is LNHDA, CDR2 SQIVND, per germline (reference sequence). V lost 3 bases to trimming and J lost 4 bases; unmatched junction nucleotides: 6. The CDR3: CASSIRTGDYEQYF. DNA for the CDR3: TGTGCCAGTAGTATCCGAACAGGGGATTACGAGCAGTACTTC.